These T cell receptor beta chains were read from a single sample in a study of cytomegalovirus exposure and HLA in healthy donors. Clones were read by immunoSEQ multiplex PCR, and TCRdb kept only the in-frame ones, dropping some. The table includes about 110,000 clones, around 71% detected once. Sequenced: PBMCs. The receptors here all came from a boy younger than 18 in good health and CMV-seronegative. Each CDR3 is given with its conserved first and last residue. Each record gives: D gene, J gene, V gene, clone size, CDR3 DNA, CDR3 protein. A D gene is named only where the DNA matches it firmly. Size tells how often a clone was seen (once, few, many) or the class of an expanded clone, and some rows leave it out.

>TRBD1|TRBJ1-4|TRBV10-3|few
TGTGCCATCAGTGAGAATCCGGGACAGCATGAAAAACTGTTTTTT
CAISENPGQHEKLFF
>NA|TRBJ2-2|TRBV5-4|few
TGTGCCAGCAGCTCCCCTACAGGGCCCACCGGGGAGCTGTTTTTT
CASSSPTGPTGELFF
>TRBD1|TRBJ2-7|TRBV7-3|NA
TGTGCCAGCAGCGTGGGACAGCCCTACGAGCAGTACTTC
CASSVGQPYEQYF
>NA|TRBJ1-1|TRBV7-2|NA
TGTGCCAGCAGCTGGGAGGGGGGAAAGATGAACACTGAAGCTTTCTTT
CASSWEGGKMNTEAFF
>TRBD2|TRBJ2-1|TRBV28|NA
TGTGCCAGCAGCGGTCCTAGCGGGGGGACCTACAATGAGCAGTTCTTC
CASSGPSGGTYNEQFF
>NA|TRBJ1-1|TRBV6-5|NA
TGTGCCAGCAGTTACGCAGGGGCGAACACTGAAGCTTTCTTT
CASSYAGANTEAFF
>NA|TRBJ1-6|TRBV5-6|NA
TGTGCCAGCAGCTTGGGTTCACAGCCCAATTCACCCCTCCACTTT
CASSLGSQPNSPLHF
>TRBD2|TRBJ2-5|TRBV6-5|NA
TGTGCCAGCAGTGCGAGCGGGGGGCCTTTAAAGACCCAGTACTTC
CASSASGGPLKTQYF
>NA|TRBJ2-7|TRBV19|NA
TGTGCCAGTAGCCCCTCGAGTAGCTACGAGCAGTACTTC
CASSPSSSYEQYF
>TRBD1|TRBJ1-2|TRBV7-9|NA
TGTGCCAGCAGCCCGGGGACAGGGGGCGCGGACTATGGCTACACCTTC
CASSPGTGGADYGYTF
>TRBD2|TRBJ2-7|TRBV7-3|NA
TGTGCCAGCCGCCCCGGACTAGCGGGAGTTCACGAGCAGTACTTC
CASRPGLAGVHEQYF
>NA|TRBJ2-7|TRBV7-3|NA
TGTGCCAGCAGCTTCGAGACGGGTCTTGAGCAGTACTTC
CASSFETGLEQYF
>NA|TRBJ2-5|TRBV28|NA
TGTGCCAGCAGGGTTAGGCACAGGGCGGGAGAGACCCAGTACTTC
CASRVRHRAGETQYF
>NA|TRBJ2-3|TRBV28|NA
TGTGCCAGCACCCCAAGGGGTGGGAGGGATACGCAGTATTTT
CASTPRGGRDTQYF
>TRBD2|TRBJ2-7|TRBV30|NA
TGTGCCTGGAGTGTCAAAGAACTAGCGGGCCCCTACGAGCAGTACTTC
CAWSVKELAGPYEQYF
>NA|TRBJ1-1|TRBV9|NA
TGTGCCAGCAGCATAGACGGACACCTGAACACTGAAGCTTTCTTT
CASSIDGHLNTEAFF
>NA|TRBJ2-7|TRBV2|NA
TGTGCCAGCACCAGGACACTGTCCTACGAGCAGTACTTC
CASTRTLSYEQYF
>NA|TRBJ2-1|TRBV5-6|few
TGTGCCAGCAGCTTGGAAAGCGGTGGTTACAATGAGCAGTTCTTC
CASSLESGGYNEQFF
>TRBD2|TRBJ2-1|TRBV27|once
TGTGCCAGCAGTTTGGGACTAGCCTACAATGAGCAGTTCTTC
CASSLGLAYNEQFF
>TRBD1|TRBJ1-1|TRBV6-5|NA
TGTGCCAGCAGTCGGACAGGGTGGGTGGAATCCGAAGCTTTCTTT
CASSRTGWVESEAFF
>NA|TRBJ1-4|TRBV30|NA
TGTGCCTGGAATTGGCAGAATAATGAAAAACTGTTTTTT
CAWNWQNNEKLFF
>NA|TRBJ2-1|TRBV10-3|NA
TGTGCCATCTCCCTGGGGGCCATCAATGAGCAGTTCTTC
CAISLGAINEQFF
>NA|TRBJ1-1|TRBV4-3|NA
TGCGCCAGCAGCCACCAGAGGGAGCCGAATGAAGCTTTCTTT
CASSHQREPNEAFF
>TRBD2|TRBJ2-3|TRBV7-8|NA
TGTGCCAGCAGCTCCAAACTAGCGGGGCTCACAGATACGCAGTATTTT
CASSSKLAGLTDTQYF
>TRBD2|TRBJ2-1|TRBV30|NA
TGTGCCTGGAGGCCTCTAGCGGGGTCAGAGCTGAGCTCCTACAATGAGCAGTTCTTC
CAWRPLAGSELSSYNEQFF